Listed below are T cell receptor beta chains from one sample, sequenced in a study of blood T cell repertoires in COVID-19. Only in-frame clones appear in the TCRdb table, and some are missing; sequencing was by immunoSEQ multiplex PCR. Of under 250,000 clones listed, about 89% are singletons. Material for sequencing was peripheral blood. The receptor set was obtained from a woman aged 60 to 75 who had recovered from COVID-19. The CDR3 runs from the conserved cysteine through the conserved F or W. D genes are given only for firm matches. Clone size, where shown, is once, few, many, or a class for clones that have expanded.

D	size	V	J	CDR3	DNA
TRBD2	-	TRBV11-2	TRBJ2-7	CASTPLLTSGGSYEQYF	TGTGCCAGCACCCCATTGTTGACTAGCGGGGGTTCCTACGAGCAGTACTTC
TRBD2	-	TRBV11-2	TRBJ2-1	CASSRPGLATNEQFF	TGTGCCAGCAGCCGACCGGGACTAGCGACCAATGAGCAGTTCTTC
TRBD1	-	TRBV28	TRBJ2-7	CASSILGTVHEQYF	TGTGCCAGCAGTATTCTGGGGACAGTTCACGAGCAGTACTTC
TRBD1	few	TRBV28	TRBJ1-1	CASSPGTGHTAEAFF	TGTGCCAGCAGTCCCGGGACAGGGCACACAGCTGAAGCTTTCTTT
-	-	TRBV6-5	TRBJ2-7	CASSSGLNYEQYF	TGTGCCAGCAGTTCGGGACTTAACTACGAGCAGTACTTC
TRBD1	-	TRBV7-7	TRBJ2-2	CASSLGAGGGHQEKRTGELFF	TGTGCTAGCAGCTTAGGTGCAGGGGGCGGCCACCAGGAGAAACGCACCGGGGAGCTGTTTTTT
-	-	TRBV5-1	TRBJ2-5	CASSYGLPQETQYF	TGCGCCAGCAGCTACGGACTTCCCCAAGAGACCCAGTACTTC
TRBD1	-	TRBV12-5	TRBJ2-3	CASARDRVTDTQYF	TGTGCTAGTGCCAGGGACAGAGTCACAGATACGCAGTATTTT
TRBD1	-	TRBV5-1	TRBJ2-5	CASSWAGQGRETQYF	TGCGCCAGCAGCTGGGCTGGACAGGGTAGGGAGACCCAGTACTTC
TRBD1	-	TRBV7-3	TRBJ2-7	CASSLDGTGGEQYF	TGTGCCAGCAGCTTAGACGGGACAGGGGGCGAGCAGTACTTC
-	few	TRBV4-1	TRBJ2-1	CASSLASLGEQFF	TGCGCCAGCAGCCTGGCTTCGCTCGGGGAGCAGTTCTTC
-	-	TRBV3-1/TRBV3-2	TRBJ1-1	CASDWACNAFF	TGTGCCAGCGATTGGGCGTGCAACGCTTTCTTT
-	-	TRBV5-1	TRBJ1-1	CASSLVGPLTGTEAFF	TGCGCCAGCAGCTTGGTAGGGCCGCTCACAGGCACTGAAGCTTTCTTT
-	-	TRBV5-4	TRBJ2-6	CASSLDSSGANVLTF	TGTGCCAGCAGCTTAGACTCCTCTGGGGCCAACGTCCTGACTTTC
-	-	TRBV2	TRBJ1-1	CASSEEGGTEAFF	TGTGCCAGCAGCGAAGAAGGGGGCACTGAAGCTTTCTTT
-	once	TRBV3-1/TRBV3-2	TRBJ2-5	CASSQDWASGRTQYF	TGTGCCAGCAGCCAAGATTGGGCCAGCGGAAGGACCCAGTACTTC
TRBD2	-	TRBV9	TRBJ2-2	CASSLFGGGGVNTGELFF	TGTGCCAGCAGCTTATTTGGCGGGGGGGGCGTGAACACCGGGGAGCTGTTTTTT
TRBD1	-	TRBV6-2/TRBV6-3	TRBJ1-6	CASSYSSGGRNSPLHF	TGTGCCAGCAGTTACTCGTCAGGGGGCCGTAATTCACCCCTCCACTTT
-	-	TRBV19	TRBJ2-1	CASSHGGHRNEQFF	TGTGCCAGCTCCCACGGAGGGCATCGCAATGAGCAGTTCTTC
TRBD2	-	TRBV4-1	TRBJ2-3	CASTLRGGGGAPTDTQYF	TGCGCCAGCACCCTCCGGGGTGGCGGGGGGGCCCCCACAGATACGCAGTATTTT
TRBD1	-	TRBV9	TRBJ2-7	CASSVGQGLYEQYF	TGTGCCAGCAGCGTAGGACAGGGCCTCTACGAGCAGTACTTC
TRBD2	-	TRBV7-2	TRBJ2-3	CASSLVAGGDTQYF	TGTGCCAGCAGCTTAGTGGCGGGGGGAGATACGCAGTATTTT
TRBD1	-	TRBV19	TRBJ1-1	CASSIPTGRTEAFF	TGTGCCAGTAGTATCCCGACAGGGAGGACTGAAGCTTTCTTT
-	-	TRBV5-1	TRBJ1-2	CASSLGWGQDYGYTF	TGCGCCAGCAGCTTGGGTTGGGGGCAGGACTATGGCTACACCTTC
TRBD1	once	TRBV28	TRBJ2-4	CASSFAGGDSKNIQYF	TGTGCCAGCAGTTTTGCAGGGGGCGATAGCAAAAACATTCAGTACTTC
TRBD1	-	TRBV19	TRBJ1-2	CASTPGQGVRGYTF	TGTGCCAGTACCCCGGGACAGGGGGTCAGGGGCTACACCTTC
-	-	TRBV10-3	TRBJ2-5	CAISDSRAQLMGETQYF	TGTGCCATCAGTGATAGCAGGGCACAATTAATGGGAGAGACCCAGTACTTC
-	once	TRBV7-9	TRBJ1-2	CASSFSDNYGYTF	TGTGCCAGCAGCTTTTCAGATAACTATGGCTACACCTTC
TRBD2	-	TRBV6-5	TRBJ2-1	CASSYMASGDVGRQFF	TGTGCCAGCAGTTACATGGCTAGCGGGGATGTTGGGAGGCAGTTCTTC
TRBD1	-	TRBV6-4	TRBJ1-1	CASSDYYRDSGGAFF	TGTGCCAGCAGTGATTACTACCGGGACTCAGGGGGAGCTTTCTTT
TRBD1	-	TRBV14	TRBJ2-7	CASSPLDRDYEQYF	TGTGCCAGCAGCCCTCTCGACAGGGACTACGAGCAGTACTTC
-	-	TRBV4-1	TRBJ2-1	CASSLPYEGEQFF	TGCGCCAGCAGCCTACCCTATGAGGGTGAGCAGTTCTTC
TRBD1	-	TRBV5-6	TRBJ2-3	CASNQPGTGLTDTQYF	TGTGCCAGCAACCAACCCGGGACAGGGCTCACAGATACGCAGTATTTT
-	-	TRBV7-2	TRBJ2-7	CASSLTLGSYEQYF	TGTGCCAGCAGCTTAACGCTGGGCAGCTACGAGCAGTACTTC
-	-	TRBV9	TRBJ1-3	CASSGGPISGNTIYF	TGTGCCAGCAGCGGAGGGCCTATATCTGGAAACACCATATATTTT
-	-	TRBV6-4	TRBJ2-1	CASSENRQSTNEQFF	TGTGCCAGCAGCGAAAACCGACAGTCTACAAATGAGCAGTTCTTC
-	-	TRBV18	TRBJ1-2	CASSPLGAITDGYTF	TGTGCCAGCTCACCACTGGGGGCGATTACGGATGGCTACACCTTC
-	-	TRBV5-5	TRBJ2-5	CASARGSGETQYF	TGTGCCAGCGCTCGGGGGAGTGGGGAGACCCAGTACTTC
TRBD1	-	TRBV4-3	TRBJ2-2	CASSQERGDRVAGELFF	TGCGCCAGCAGCCAAGAAAGGGGAGACAGGGTGGCCGGGGAGCTGTTTTTT
-	-	TRBV6-5	TRBJ1-2	CASSYSSRGNGYTF	TGTGCCAGCAGTTACTCGTCTCGGGGAAATGGCTACACCTTC
-	-	TRBV12-3/TRBV12-4	TRBJ2-1	CASTGITYNEQFF	TGTGCCAGTACAGGGATCACCTACAATGAGCAGTTCTTC
-	-	TRBV6-1	TRBJ2-1	CASSEWPRGGPYNEQFF	TGTGCCAGCAGTGAATGGCCTCGCGGGGGCCCCTACAATGAGCAGTTCTTC
TRBD2	-	TRBV27	TRBJ2-7	CASSLGRGATYEQYF	TGTGCCAGCAGTTTGGGGCGGGGGGCCACCTACGAGCAGTACTTC
TRBD2	-	TRBV20-1	TRBJ2-7	CSASRSPGGTVSSYEQYF	TGCAGTGCTAGTCGAAGCCCGGGGGGGACGGTAAGCTCCTACGAGCAGTACTTC
TRBD1	-	TRBV27	TRBJ1-4	CASSASGGTNEKLFF	TGTGCCAGCAGTGCCTCAGGGGGCACTAATGAAAAACTGTTTTTT
-	-	TRBV6-5	TRBJ2-7	CASTFAYEQYF	TGTGCCAGCACCTTCGCCTACGAGCAGTACTTC
TRBD1	-	TRBV28	TRBJ2-7	CASGRQGTYEQYF	TGTGCCAGCGGGAGACAGGGCACCTACGAGCAGTACTTC